These 21 T cell receptor beta chains came from one sample sequenced in a study of cytomegalovirus exposure and HLA in healthy donors. Vbeta (60) and Jbeta (13) primers were used in the PCR. Sequenced by immunoSEQ multiplex PCR; TCRdb stores in-frame clones only, minus some. The data show about 140,000 clones, around three quarters seen once. Sequencing was done on a sample of PBMCs. All receptors derive from a man between 35 and 55 years old in good health and CMV-seropositive.

The chain employs TRBV30 and TRBJ2-5, with 7 nucleotides matching TRBD1. V lost 5 bases to trimming and J lost 4 bases; unmatched junction nucleotides: 4. The length of the CDR3 is 12 residues. Germline CDR1 GTSNPN, CDR2 SVGIG (reference sequence). This CDR3 reads CAWQTGPETQYF. The CDR3 nucleotides read TGTGCCTGGCAGACAGGGCCAGAGACCCAGTACTTC.

The chain is built from TRBV19 and TRBJ2-5; 8 bases map to TRBD2. The J segment lost 5 bases and the V segment lost 3 bases, leaving 14 bases of the junction unmatched. Germline lookup yields CDR1 LNHDA and CDR2 SQIVND (reference sequence). The CDR3 has 17 residues. The DNA of the CDR3 is TGTGCCAGTAGTATTCGGACTAGCCGATTTGGGGGGGAGACCCAGTACTTC. This encodes CASSIRTSRFGGETQYF.

The rearrangement joins TRBV19 to TRBJ2-3; 7 positions agree with TRBD2. Trimming took 1 base from V and 2 from J; bases not matched to a gene: 3. The CDR3 spans 15 residues. Germline CDR1 reads LNHDA; CDR2 reads SQIVND (reference sequence). CDR3 in amino acids: CASSIAGGYTDTQYF. As DNA, the CDR3 is TGTGCCAGTAGTATAGCGGGAGGCTACACAGATACGCAGTATTTT.

The chain carries TRBV6-1 and TRBJ2-7, with TRBD1 identical over 7 bases. The CDR3 runs to 16 residues. The germline CDR1 and CDR2 sequences are MNHNS and SASEGT. J was trimmed by 3 bases and V by 3 bases; bases with no gene match: 11. CDR3 nucleotide sequence: TGTGCCAGCAGTGATGTGACAGGGAGAAGGGACTACGAGCAGTACTTC. Translating it yields CASSDVTGRRDYEQYF.

The chain combines TRBV15 with TRBJ2-7; 9 bases line up with TRBD2. Germline assignment: CDR1 LNHNV and CDR2 YYDKDF (reference sequence). The V and J ends lost 2 bases and 5 bases, in that order; junction bases with no gene match: 4. The CDR3 loop spans 14 amino acids. The CDR3 region is CATSRIAGVNEQYF. The CDR3 nucleotides read TGTGCCACCAGCAGAATAGCGGGAGTCAACGAGCAGTACTTC.

V gene TRBV7-9 combines with J gene TRBJ2-1; D gene uncertain. Germline CDR1 and CDR2: SEHNR and FQNEAQ (reference sequence). The CDR3 sequence is 13 residues long. The V and J ends lost 3 bases and 8 bases respectively, with 11 bases between them. The chain's CDR3 is CASSFGLGDEQFF. The CDR3, as DNA: TGTGCCAGCAGCTTTGGCTTGGGCGATGAGCAGTTCTTC.

The chain couples TRBV11-2 to TRBJ1-6, with a possible D match to TRBD1 (5 bases). Germline CDR1 SGHAT, CDR2 FQNNGV. Trimming took off 5 bases at V and 8 bases at J, with 16 bases between the two ends. CDR3 length equals 15 residues. The DNA of the CDR3 is TGTGCCAGCAGCCTTCCCTGGAAGGGGCATTCACCCCTCCACTTT. Translating it yields CASSLPWKGHSPLHF.

The chain carries TRBV7-9 and TRBJ2-5; a weak D match, TRBD2 (5 bases). This CDR3 is built from 9 residues. The germline V gene encodes CDR1 SEHNR and CDR2 FQNEAQ (reference sequence). The CDR3 nucleotides are TGTTCAGGCGGGGAGACCCAGTACTTC. This translates into CSGGETQYF.

The gene calls are TRBV6-1 and TRBJ2-2; 8 bases align to TRBD1. CDR1 is MNHNS, CDR2 SASEGT, per germline. Trimming removed 5 bases from V and 5 bases from J; junction bases left unmatched: 7. The CDR3 has 15 amino acids. The CDR3 coding sequence is TGTGCCAGCAGTATAGGACAGGGTCGAACCGGGGAGCTGTTTTTT. It is translated as CASSIGQGRTGELFF.

Regarding this clone: The same CDR3 arises from other DNA sequences in this sample as well. The chain has TRBV30 and TRBJ1-2; D gene ambiguous. The germline V gene encodes CDR1 GTSNPN and CDR2 SVGIG (reference sequence). V was pared by 0 bases and J by 2 bases, with 10 bases between. CDR3 length: 14 amino acids. CDR3 amino acids: CAWSVLGRNYGYTF. CDR3 DNA sequence: TGTGCCTGGAGTGTTCTTGGCAGAAACTATGGCTACACCTTC.

The chain joins TRBV7-8 to TRBJ2-5, with D possibly TRBD2 on 6 matching bases. Germline V lookup: CDR1 SGHVS, CDR2 FQNEAQ. Trimming cost V 5 bases and J 7 bases, with 17 bases left between them. The CDR3 consists of 14 residues. DNA of the CDR3: TGTGCCAGCAGCCCTTCAGGAGGGATGAGGACCCAGTACTTC. Translated, it gives CASSPSGGMRTQYF.

This clone was observed a single time. The chain joins TRBV9 to TRBJ2-1; 8 bases map to TRBD2. The ends lost 4 bases at V and 2 bases at J; junction bases unmatched: 2. Per the germline V gene, CDR1 is SGDLS and CDR2 is YYNGEE. CDR3 length: 14 residues. CDR3 in amino acids: CASSPGGPYNEQFF. CDR3 sequence (DNA): TGTGCCAGCAGCCCGGGGGGGCCCTACAATGAGCAGTTCTTC.

J is TRBJ1-2 and V is TRBV9; D unclear. With 3 bases removed from V and 2 bases from J, the gap between germline ends came to 14 bases. This CDR3 comprises 15 residues. CDR1 is SGDLS and CDR2 is YYNGEE in the germline V gene. CDR3 DNA sequence: TGTGCCAGCAGCGAGGGCTTGGAGGCCAACTATGGCTACACCTTC. Encoded protein: CASSEGLEANYGYTF.

The chain is built from TRBV29-1 and TRBJ1-2; 7 nucleotides line up with TRBD1. The CDR3 covers 12 residues. Germline loops: CDR1 SQVTM, CDR2 ANQGSEA. The ends lost 5 bases at V and 4 bases at J; junction bases unmatched: 4. CDR3 amino acids: CSVLQGSYGYTF. CDR3 bases: TGCAGCGTTTTACAGGGGTCCTATGGCTACACCTTC.

This chain connects TRBV4-1 to TRBJ2-5; TRBD1 matches at 8 bases. Trimming removed 3 bases from V and 2 bases from J; junction bases left unmatched: 2. Germline assignment: CDR1 MGHRA and CDR2 YSYEKL. The CDR3 is 14 residues long. CDR3 protein: CASSQRQGQETQYF. The CDR3 DNA follows: TGCGCCAGCAGCCAGAGACAGGGGCAAGAGACCCAGTACTTC.

This rearrangement joins TRBV6-6 to TRBJ2-5; 11 nucleotides agree with TRBD2. Looked up from germline, CDR1 is MNHNY and CDR2 is SVGAGI (reference sequence). The CDR3 has 15 amino acids. V lost 6 bases to trimming and J lost 2 bases; unmatched junction nucleotides: 5. The CDR3 protein is CASRVGTSGQETQYF. In nucleotides, the CDR3 is TGTGCCAGCAGAGTCGGGACTAGCGGTCAAGAGACCCAGTACTTC.

The chain links TRBV7-2 to TRBJ1-2; D call uncertain. Germline V CDR1 and CDR2: SGHTA, FQGNSA. V lost 5 bases to trimming and J lost 3 bases, with 13 bases between them. This CDR3 region has 14 residues. CDR3 nucleotides: TGTGCCAGCAGCCGCCGAACTACGGACTATGGCTACACCTTC. It translates to CASSRRTTDYGYTF.

V usage is TRBV19 and J usage is TRBJ1-5; D call uncertain. Germline CDR1 reads LNHDA; CDR2 reads SQIVND (reference sequence). Trimming cost V 8 bases and J 5 bases, with 10 bases left between them. The CDR3 runs to 12 residues. CDR3: CASAGWDQPQHF. The CDR3 nucleotides are TGTGCCAGTGCGGGTTGGGATCAGCCCCAGCATTTT.

This clone showed up just a few times. The chain is built from TRBV5-6 and TRBJ2-3; 14 bases match TRBD2. Germline values: CDR1 SGHDT, CDR2 YYEEEE. J lost 3 bases, V lost 4 bases, and 4 bases had no gene match. The CDR3 totals 16 residues. CDR3 amino acids: CASSAGLAGGTDTQYF. In DNA, the CDR3 is TGTGCCAGCAGCGCCGGACTAGCGGGAGGAACAGATACGCAGTATTTT. The variable domain in full, with the rest retrieved from reference TRBV5-6 and TRBJ2-3, is DAGVTQSPTHLIKTRGQQVTLRCSPKSGHDTVSWYQQALGQGPQFIFQYYEEEERQRGNFPDRFSGHQFPNYSSELNVNALLLGDSALYLCASSAGLAGGTDTQYFGPGTRLTVL.

The chain uses TRBV7-9 and TRBJ1-2; 8 bases are shared with TRBD1. CDR1 SEHNR and CDR2 FQNEAQ come from the germline V gene (reference sequence). The CDR3 extends over 18 amino acids. Trimming removed 1 base from V and 8 bases from J; junction bases left unmatched: 18. CDR3 sequence: CASSLVMRAGGASDGYTF. The CDR3, as DNA: TGTGCCAGCAGCTTAGTCATGCGAGCAGGGGGCGCTTCCGACGGCTACACCTTC.

This sequence joins TRBV29-1 and TRBJ1-6; the match to TRBD1 covers 7 bases. The CDR3 covers 12 residues. Germline V gene lookup returns CDR1 SQVTM and CDR2 ANQGSEA. J lost 10 bases, V lost 6 bases, and 6 bases had no gene match. CDR3 nucleotides: TGCAGCGTCGGACAGGTAGAGTCACCCCTCCACTTT. It encodes CSVGQVESPLHF.